The rows below give T cell receptor beta chains drawn from one sample of a study of blood T cell repertoires in COVID-19. Profiling relied on immunoSEQ multiplex PCR, and the TCRdb table lists in-frame clones only, not all of them. The table shows under 200,000 clones, with approximately 80% occurring only once. Specimen: peripheral blood. The receptor set was obtained from a woman aged 60-75 years with acute or convalescent COVID-19. Both conserved end residues are part of each CDR3. The D gene is left open where the match is weak. Only part of the rows carry a size: once, few, many, or a class if the clone is expanded.

d_call,clone_size,v_call,j_call,cdr3_nt,cdr3_aa
-,few,TRBV7-9,TRBJ1-2,TGTGCCAGCAGCCCCCCGACAGGCAACTATGGCTACACCTTC,CASSPPTGNYGYTF
-,-,TRBV24-1,TRBJ2-2,TGTGCCACCGGTTCGGCGGGGGGGGAGCTGTTTTTT,CATGSAGGELFF
TRBD1,-,TRBV29-1,TRBJ2-5,TGCAGCGTTGAAGGGAGCCAGGGGGCGCGGGAGACCCAGTACTTC,CSVEGSQGARETQYF
-,-,TRBV12-3/TRBV12-4,TRBJ1-2,TGTGCCAGCAGCCTTAATGGCTACACCTTC,CASSLNGYTF
-,-,TRBV7-9,TRBJ2-5,TGTGCCAGCAGCCTCAGGACAGAAGGGGAGACCCAGTACTTC,CASSLRTEGETQYF
-,-,TRBV4-2,TRBJ2-1,TGTGCCAGCACACCACACGGGGCCTACAATGAGCAGTTCTTC,CASTPHGAYNEQFF
-,once,TRBV7-8,TRBJ1-5,TGTGCCAGCAGCCCCCCCGGGTCGCCCTATCAGCCCCAGCATTTT,CASSPPGSPYQPQHF
-,once,TRBV13,TRBJ1-1,TGTGCCAGCAGGGACTTAAAAGGGAACACTGAAGCTTTCTTT,CASRDLKGNTEAFF
TRBD1,-,TRBV18,TRBJ2-7,TGTGCCAGCTCACCAGGGCAGGGGGCAAGGGACGAGCAGTACTTC,CASSPGQGARDEQYF
-,-,TRBV7-2,TRBJ1-1,TGTGCCAGCAGCCTCGCGGGACTCGAAGCTTTCTTT,CASSLAGLEAFF
-,-,TRBV6-2/TRBV6-3,TRBJ2-7,TGTGCCAGCAGTTTGCGGGGCCTGCATTCCTACGAGCAGTACTTC,CASSLRGLHSYEQYF
TRBD1,-,TRBV27,TRBJ2-1,TGTGCCAGCAGTTTGGGACAGGGAAGCTCCTACAATGAGCAGTTCTTC,CASSLGQGSSYNEQFF
-,-,TRBV19,TRBJ1-4,TGTGCCAGTAGAATAGGGGGAGCAACTAATGAAAAACTGTTTTTT,CASRIGGATNEKLFF
TRBD2,-,TRBV5-1,TRBJ2-3,TGCGCCAGCAGCTTGGATACTAGCGGGGGCACAGATACGCAGTATTTT,CASSLDTSGGTDTQYF
TRBD1,-,TRBV7-2,TRBJ2-7,TGTGCCAGCAGCTTCCGACAGGGGGCTTTGTACGAGCAGTACTTC,CASSFRQGALYEQYF
-,-,TRBV5-1,TRBJ2-2,TGCGCCAGCAGCTTGGTAGGGGGCACCGGGGAGCTGTTTTTT,CASSLVGGTGELFF
TRBD2,-,TRBV19,TRBJ2-3,TGTGCCAGTAGTGAGGCGGGGGGGCGCACAGATACGCAGTATTTT,CASSEAGGRTDTQYF
TRBD1,-,TRBV29-1,TRBJ2-2,TGCAGCGCTCGGACAGGACCGAACACCGGGGAGCTGTTTTTT,CSARTGPNTGELFF
-,-,TRBV7-6,TRBJ1-3,TGTGCCAGCAGCTTAGAAAGGGGGGGAATTGGAAACACCATATATTTT,CASSLERGGIGNTIYF
TRBD1,-,TRBV5-4,TRBJ1-2,TGTGCCAGCAGCTTAAACAGGGGCTATGGCTACACCTTC,CASSLNRGYGYTF
TRBD1,-,TRBV28,TRBJ2-1,TGTGCCAGCAGTTTAGGTCAGGGGGATGAGCAGTTCTTC,CASSLGQGDEQFF
-,-,TRBV7-2,TRBJ1-5,TGTGCCAGCAGCTTAGGGGCAGAACAGCCCCAGCATTTT,CASSLGAEQPQHF
-,-,TRBV7-2,TRBJ2-2,TGTGCCAGCAGCTCGTATGGGGGGAACGCGGGCGGGGAGCTGTTTTTT,CASSSYGGNAGGELFF
-,-,TRBV9,TRBJ1-6,TGTGCCAGCAGCGTAGGAGGGGGAACGTCGAATTCACCCCTCCACTTT,CASSVGGGTSNSPLHF
TRBD1,-,TRBV10-3,TRBJ2-7,TGTGCCATCTGGGCAGGGGGCCTTTCCTACGAGCAGTACTTC,CAIWAGGLSYEQYF
-,-,TRBV14,TRBJ1-1,TGTGCCGTCCGAGCCAGGGAAAACACTGAAGCTTTCTTT,CAVRARENTEAFF
-,-,TRBV11-1,TRBJ2-1,TGTGCCAGCAGCTTTCTAAATGAGCAGTTCTTC,CASSFLNEQFF
TRBD2,-,TRBV14,TRBJ2-5,TGTGCCAGCAGCCAAGCTGGGCGGGGGGGCCGAGAGACCCAGTACTTC,CASSQAGRGGRETQYF
-,-,TRBV19,TRBJ2-2,TGTGCCAGTAGTATGGAGGGGCGATCCACAGGGGAGCTGTTTTTT,CASSMEGRSTGELFF
-,-,TRBV6-5,TRBJ1-2,TGTGCCAGCAGGCTCAACCGGGGCTATGGCTACACCTTC,CASRLNRGYGYTF
TRBD1,-,TRBV7-2,TRBJ1-4,TGTGCCAGCAGCACCACAGGGGCCAATAATGAAAAACTGTTTTTT,CASSTTGANNEKLFF
TRBD1,once,TRBV7-2,TRBJ2-6,TGTGCCAGCAGCTTCGACAGGGTGAACTCTGGGGCCAACGTCCTGACTTTC,CASSFDRVNSGANVLTF
TRBD2,-,TRBV6-5,TRBJ2-1,TGTGCCAGCAGTTCCCTAGCGGGGGGGAAAAACAATGAGCAGTTCTTC,CASSSLAGGKNNEQFF
TRBD1,-,TRBV4-3,TRBJ1-5,TGCGCCAGCAGCCAAAGGACAGGGGGCCGCAATCAGCCCCAGCATTTT,CASSQRTGGRNQPQHF
TRBD1,once,TRBV27,TRBJ2-1,TGTGCCAGCAGTTCTTTTGACAGGGCTGCCTACAATGAGCAGTTCTTC,CASSSFDRAAYNEQFF
TRBD1,-,TRBV11-2,TRBJ2-7,TGTGCCAGCAGCTTATTTGGGACAGGGCTTTACTACGAGCAGTACTTC,CASSLFGTGLYYEQYF
-,-,TRBV7-9,TRBJ1-1,TGTGCCAGCAGCTTACCAGGGCTCACTGAAGCTTTCTTT,CASSLPGLTEAFF
TRBD2,-,TRBV4-3,TRBJ2-5,TGCGCCAGCAGCCAAGAGGGACTAGCTGGGGAGACCCAGTACTTC,CASSQEGLAGETQYF
TRBD1,-,TRBV18,TRBJ2-5,TGTGCCAGCTCACCCATGGGACAGAGAGAGACCCAGTACTTC,CASSPMGQRETQYF
-,few,TRBV28,TRBJ1-2,TGTGCCAGCAGTTCCTCGACAGGTTTCTACACCTTC,CASSSSTGFYTF
TRBD2,-,TRBV7-2,TRBJ2-3,TGTGCCAGCAGCTTATTCGTAGCGGGGTACACAGATACGCAGTATTTT,CASSLFVAGYTDTQYF
TRBD1,-,TRBV9,TRBJ1-2,TGTGCCAGCAATGGACAGGGGGCCCGGGGCTATGGCTACACCTTC,CASNGQGARGYGYTF
-,-,TRBV7-2,TRBJ1-5,TGTGCCAGCAGCCAATTTGGAGGTACAGGGCTCCAGCATTTT,CASSQFGGTGLQHF
-,-,TRBV5-6,TRBJ1-1,TGTGCCAGCAGCTTGGTAATCAGGGGTCCTGAAGCTTTCTTT,CASSLVIRGPEAFF
TRBD1,-,TRBV4-2,TRBJ1-4,TGTGCCAGCAGCCAGGACAGGGGGACCGCAGGCGGGGAAAAACTGTTTTTT,CASSQDRGTAGGEKLFF
TRBD1,-,TRBV19,TRBJ2-5,TGTGCCAGTAGTGTGGACAGGGGGCAAGAGACCCAGTACTTC,CASSVDRGQETQYF
TRBD1,-,TRBV2,TRBJ1-2,TGTGCCAGCAGTTTGACAGGGATTAACTTCTTC,CASSLTGINFF
TRBD1,-,TRBV2,TRBJ2-7,TGTGCCAGCAGTTGGAGACAGGGGGCATTGGGGGAGCAGTACTTC,CASSWRQGALGEQYF
-,-,TRBV18,TRBJ2-3,TGTGCCAGCTCACGGGCTAGCGATGTAGATACGCAGTATTTT,CASSRASDVDTQYF
-,-,TRBV7-9,TRBJ1-6,TGTGCCAGCAGCCCTGACAGTGATAATTCACCCCTCCACTTT,CASSPDSDNSPLHF
TRBD1,-,TRBV5-1,TRBJ1-6,TGCGCCAGCAGCCCACAGGGGGATTCACCCCTCCACTTT,CASSPQGDSPLHF
TRBD1,few,TRBV28,TRBJ1-6,TGTGCCAGCAGTTTCCGGGACAGGGGAGTCTCACCCCTCCACTTT,CASSFRDRGVSPLHF
-,-,TRBV7-2,TRBJ1-4,TGTGCCAGCCGCGCCGGGAGCGCGGAAAAACTGTTTTTT,CASRAGSAEKLFF
TRBD1,-,TRBV19,TRBJ1-1,TGTGCCAGTAGCCTGGGGACAGGGGGATATACTGAAGCTTTCTTT,CASSLGTGGYTEAFF